This section outlines one TCR beta chain sequence together with its context. Splitting the CD4+ cells yielded a CD45RA+ naive subset and a CD45RA-negative memory subset. TCRdb's table, derived via immunoSEQ multiplex PCR, lists solely in-frame clones and lacks some. The sample lists about 1 million clones; approximately 72% were seen once. The sample comes from a study of shared clonotypes between healthy human individuals. Germline V lookup: CDR1 SEHNR, CDR2 FQNEAQ (reference sequence). V lost 5 bases and J lost 8, with 15 bases in between. The CDR3 has 13 amino acids. The source of this sequence is a man younger than 35 in good health. Input material: memory CD4+ T cells sorted from blood. The sample's subset: CD45RA-negative fraction. The chain has TRBV7-9 and TRBJ1-2; TRBD1 might be the D (6 bases). The CDR3 sequence: CASSANRVQGYTF. CDR3 sequence (DNA): TGTGCCAGCAGCGCTAACAGGGTCCAGGGCTACACCTTC. The whole variable domain, remainder taken from reference TRBV7-9 and TRBJ1-2, is DTGVSQNPRHKITKRGQNVTFRCDPISEHNRLYWYRQTLGQGPEFLTYFQNEAQLEKSRLLSDRFSAERPKGSFSTLEIQRTEQGDSAMYLCASSANRVQGYTFGSGTRLTVV.